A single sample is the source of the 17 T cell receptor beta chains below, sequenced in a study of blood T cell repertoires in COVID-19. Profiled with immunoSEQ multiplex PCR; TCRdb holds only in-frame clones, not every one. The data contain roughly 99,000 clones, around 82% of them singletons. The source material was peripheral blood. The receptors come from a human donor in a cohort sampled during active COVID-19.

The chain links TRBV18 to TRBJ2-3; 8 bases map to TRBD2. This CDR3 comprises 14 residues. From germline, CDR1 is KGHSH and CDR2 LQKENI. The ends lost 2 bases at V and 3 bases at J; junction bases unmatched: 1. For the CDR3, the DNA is TGTGCCAGCTCACCATCTAGCGGGACAGATACGCAGTATTTT. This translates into CASSPSSGTDTQYF.

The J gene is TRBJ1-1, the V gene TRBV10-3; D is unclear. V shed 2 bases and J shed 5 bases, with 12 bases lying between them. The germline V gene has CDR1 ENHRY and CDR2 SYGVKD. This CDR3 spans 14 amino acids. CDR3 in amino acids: CAISEGLLGTEAFF. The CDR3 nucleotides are TGTGCCATCAGTGAGGGACTTTTAGGGACTGAAGCTTTCTTT.

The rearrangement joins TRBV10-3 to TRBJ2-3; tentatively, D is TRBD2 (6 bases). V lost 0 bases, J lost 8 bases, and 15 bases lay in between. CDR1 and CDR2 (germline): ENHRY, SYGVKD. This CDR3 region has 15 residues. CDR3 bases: TGTGCCATCAGTGAGTCTGGCGGGATCGGGGTTACGCAGTATTTT. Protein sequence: CAISESGGIGVTQYF.

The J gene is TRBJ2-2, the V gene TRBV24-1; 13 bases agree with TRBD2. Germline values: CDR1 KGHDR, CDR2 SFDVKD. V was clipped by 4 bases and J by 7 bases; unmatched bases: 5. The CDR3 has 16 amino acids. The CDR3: CATSEPGLAGSGELFF. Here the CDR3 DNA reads TGTGCCACCAGTGAGCCGGGACTAGCGGGGAGCGGGGAGCTGTTTTTT.

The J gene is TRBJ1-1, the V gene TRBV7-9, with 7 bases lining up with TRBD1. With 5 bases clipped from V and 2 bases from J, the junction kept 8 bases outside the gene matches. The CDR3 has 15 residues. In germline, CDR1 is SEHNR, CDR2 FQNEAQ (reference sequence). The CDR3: CASSPGQQINTEAFF. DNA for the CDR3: TGTGCCAGCAGCCCGGGACAGCAGATTAACACTGAAGCTTTCTTT.

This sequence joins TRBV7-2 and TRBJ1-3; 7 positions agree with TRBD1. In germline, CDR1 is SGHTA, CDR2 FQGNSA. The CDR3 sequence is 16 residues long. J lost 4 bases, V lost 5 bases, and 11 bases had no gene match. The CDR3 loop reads CASSPQGGASGNTIYF. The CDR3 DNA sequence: TGTGCCAGCAGCCCCCAAGGGGGCGCATCCGGAAACACCATATATTTT. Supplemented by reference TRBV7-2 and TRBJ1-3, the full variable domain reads GAGVSQSPSNKVTEKGKDVELRCDPISGHTALYWYRQSLGQGLEFLIYFQGNSAPDKSGLPSDRFSAERTGGSVSTLTIQRTQQEDSAVYLCASSPQGGASGNTIYFGEGSWLTVV.

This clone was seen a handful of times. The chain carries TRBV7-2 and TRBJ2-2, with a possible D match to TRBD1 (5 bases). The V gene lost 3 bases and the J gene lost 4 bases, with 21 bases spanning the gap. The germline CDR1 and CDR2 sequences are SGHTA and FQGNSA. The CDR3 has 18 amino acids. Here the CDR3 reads CASSFKGAGPRGTGELFF. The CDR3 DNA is TGTGCCAGCAGCTTCAAAGGGGCCGGACCAAGAGGCACCGGGGAGCTGTTTTTT.

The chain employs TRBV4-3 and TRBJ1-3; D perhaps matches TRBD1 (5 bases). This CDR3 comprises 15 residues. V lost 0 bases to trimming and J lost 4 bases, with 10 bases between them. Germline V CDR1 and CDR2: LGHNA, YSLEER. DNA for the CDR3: TGCGCCAGCAGCCAAGAAGGGGTGAGAGGAAACACCATATATTTT. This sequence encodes CASSQEGVRGNTIYF.

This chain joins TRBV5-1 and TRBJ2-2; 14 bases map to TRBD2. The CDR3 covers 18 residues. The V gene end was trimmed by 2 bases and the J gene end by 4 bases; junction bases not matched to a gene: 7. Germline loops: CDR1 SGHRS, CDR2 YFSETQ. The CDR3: CASSFTPGLAGVTGELFF. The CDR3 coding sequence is TGCGCCAGCAGCTTTACGCCGGGACTAGCGGGAGTCACCGGGGAGCTGTTTTTT.

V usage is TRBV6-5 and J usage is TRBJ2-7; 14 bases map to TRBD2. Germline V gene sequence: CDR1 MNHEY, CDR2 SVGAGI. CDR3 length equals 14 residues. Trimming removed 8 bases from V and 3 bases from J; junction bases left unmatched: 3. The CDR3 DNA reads TGTGCCAGCGTAGGACTAGCGGGGGGCTACGAGCAGTACGTC. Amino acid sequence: CASVGLAGGYEQYV.

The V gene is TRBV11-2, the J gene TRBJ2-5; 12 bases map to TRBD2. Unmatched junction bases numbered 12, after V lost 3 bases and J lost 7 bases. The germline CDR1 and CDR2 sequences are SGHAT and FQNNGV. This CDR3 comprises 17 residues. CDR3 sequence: CASSFLGTSGPWGTQYF. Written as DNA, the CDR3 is TGTGCCAGCAGCTTCCTAGGGACTAGCGGGCCCTGGGGGACCCAGTACTTC.

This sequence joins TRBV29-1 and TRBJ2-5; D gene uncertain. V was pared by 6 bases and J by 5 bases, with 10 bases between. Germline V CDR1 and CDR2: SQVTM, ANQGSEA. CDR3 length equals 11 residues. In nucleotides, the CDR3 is TGCAGCGTCTCCCCCGGGGAGACCCAGTACTTC. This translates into CSVSPGETQYF.

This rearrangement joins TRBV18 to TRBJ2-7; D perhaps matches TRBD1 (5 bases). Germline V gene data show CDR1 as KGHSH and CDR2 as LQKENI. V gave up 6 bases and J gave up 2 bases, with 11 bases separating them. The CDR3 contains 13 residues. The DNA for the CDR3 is TGTGCCAGCTCCCCAGGGCAAACCTACGAGCAGTACGTC. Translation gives CASSPGQTYEQYV.

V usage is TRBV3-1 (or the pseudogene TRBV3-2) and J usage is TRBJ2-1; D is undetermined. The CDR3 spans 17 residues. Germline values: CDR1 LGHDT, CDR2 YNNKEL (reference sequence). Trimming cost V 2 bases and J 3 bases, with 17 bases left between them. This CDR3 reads CASSQSVIEAIYNEQFF. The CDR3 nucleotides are TGTGCCAGCAGCCAATCGGTCATTGAAGCCATCTACAATGAGCAGTTCTTC.

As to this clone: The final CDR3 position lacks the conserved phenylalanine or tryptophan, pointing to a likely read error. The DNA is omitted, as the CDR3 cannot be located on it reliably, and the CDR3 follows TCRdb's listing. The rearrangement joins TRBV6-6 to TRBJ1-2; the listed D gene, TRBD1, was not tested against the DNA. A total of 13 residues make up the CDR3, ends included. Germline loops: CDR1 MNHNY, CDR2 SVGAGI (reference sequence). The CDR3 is CASRPRGTEPLST.

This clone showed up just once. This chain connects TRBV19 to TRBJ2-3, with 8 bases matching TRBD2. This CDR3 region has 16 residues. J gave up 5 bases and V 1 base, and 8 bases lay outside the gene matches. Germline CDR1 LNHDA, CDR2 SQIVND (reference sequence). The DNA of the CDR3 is TGTGCCAGTAGTATAGGACTAGCGTATGGTGTAGATACGCAGTATTTT. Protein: CASSIGLAYGVDTQYF.

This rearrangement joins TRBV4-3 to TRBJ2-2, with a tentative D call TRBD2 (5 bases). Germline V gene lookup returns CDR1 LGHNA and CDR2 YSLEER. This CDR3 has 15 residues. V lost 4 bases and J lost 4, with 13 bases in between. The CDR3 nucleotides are TGCGCCAGCAGCCCCGAACCCCGGGGCACCGGGGAGCTGTTTTTT. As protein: CASSPEPRGTGELFF.